The text below deals with one T cell receptor beta chain. Tuberculin skin test and IGRA determined adolescents' latent tuberculosis status at entry. Each donor contributed around 100,000 T cells on average, unsorted. Profiled with immunoSEQ multiplex PCR; TCRdb holds only in-frame clones, not every one. Of 25,000 to 40,000 clones in the sample, around 90% were seen once. The source of the sample is a study of T cells in tuberculosis. Looked up from germline, CDR1 is MNHEY and CDR2 is SMNVEV (reference sequence). V dropped 3 bases and J dropped 7 bases, with 13 bases sitting between them. This CDR3 region has 14 residues.

The TCR originated in a donor aged 5-35 years with latent tuberculosis or without tuberculosis infection. Some clones in this sample may be carry-over from other donors' samples. Sequencing was carried out using PBMCs. The V gene is TRBV27, the J gene TRBJ1-5; D not resolved. CDR3 amino acids: CASSFRLGGQPQHF. The CDR3 region has the DNA TGTGCCAGCAGTTTCCGACTGGGCGGGCAGCCCCAGCATTTT.